This T cell receptor (beta chain) derives from a study of T cell responses to AZD1222 COVID-19 vaccine. The data were produced by immunoSEQ multiplex PCR, yet TCRdb's version contains in-frame clones alone and is incomplete. Of 95,000 to 110,000 clones listed, 80% to 90% are singletons. Germline-derived CDR1 and CDR2 are SEHNR and FQNEAQ (reference sequence). Losses at the gene ends were 3 bases for V and 5 bases for J; bases not matched to a gene: 19. The CDR3 runs to 19 residues. The V and J genes are TRBV7-9 and TRBJ1-1; the match to TRBD1 covers 9 bases. The sequence derives from an adult in good health. Here the sequenced sample was peripheral blood, taken on day 0 of AZD1222 vaccination. CDR3: CASSLVGSGTGTGRTEAFF. CDR3 coding DNA: TGTGCCAGCAGCTTGGTTGGCTCCGGGACAGGGACCGGAAGGACTGAAGCTTTCTTT.